This entry concerns a single TCR beta chain. This sample is drawn from a study of blood T cell repertoires in COVID-19. Study information: Some COVID-19 samples were acute and others convalescent; all came from the United States, Italy and Spain. T cells, B-cell-depleted T cells, or PBMCs supplied cDNA or gDNA.

The V gene end was trimmed by 1 base and the J gene end by 3 bases; junction bases not matched to a gene: 1. CDR1 and CDR2 (germline): SGHRS, YFSETQ. The CDR3 is 14 amino acids. Repertoires were generated with immunoSEQ multiplex PCR, while TCRdb's copy carries only in-frame clones and drops some. This table holds around 75,000 clones, 80% to 90% found once. V usage is TRBV5-1 and J usage is TRBJ2-7; TRBD2 aligns across 10 bases. The source is a man aged 55 to 69 with acute or convalescent COVID-19. Sample: peripheral blood. The CDR3 reads CASSLSGGDYEQYF. CDR3 nucleotides: TGCGCCAGCAGCTTGAGCGGGGGGGACTACGAGCAGTACTTC.